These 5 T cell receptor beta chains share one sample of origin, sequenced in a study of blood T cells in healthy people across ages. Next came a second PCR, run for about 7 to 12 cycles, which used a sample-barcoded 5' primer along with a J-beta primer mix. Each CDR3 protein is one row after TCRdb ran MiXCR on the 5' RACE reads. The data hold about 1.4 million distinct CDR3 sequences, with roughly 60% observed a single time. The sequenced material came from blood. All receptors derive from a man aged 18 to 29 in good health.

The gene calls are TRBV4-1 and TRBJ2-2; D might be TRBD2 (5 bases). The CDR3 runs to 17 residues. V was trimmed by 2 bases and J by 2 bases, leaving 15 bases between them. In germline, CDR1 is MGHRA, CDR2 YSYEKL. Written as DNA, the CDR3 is TGCGCCAGCAGCCAATATCCCGGGGTCAGAAACACCGGGGAGCTGTTTTTT. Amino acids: CASSQYPGVRNTGELFF.

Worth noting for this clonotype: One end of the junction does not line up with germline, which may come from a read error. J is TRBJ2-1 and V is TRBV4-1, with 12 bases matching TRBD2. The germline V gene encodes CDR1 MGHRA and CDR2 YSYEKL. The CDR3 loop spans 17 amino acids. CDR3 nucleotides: TGCGCCAGCAGCCAGACGACTAGCGGGAGCTCCTGCAATGAGCAGTTCTTC. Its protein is CASSQTTSGSSCNEQFF.

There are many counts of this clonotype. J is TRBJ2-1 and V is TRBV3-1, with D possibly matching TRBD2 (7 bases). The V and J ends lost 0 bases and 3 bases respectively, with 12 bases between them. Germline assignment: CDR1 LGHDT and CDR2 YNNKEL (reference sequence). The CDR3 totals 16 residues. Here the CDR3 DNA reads TGTGCCAGCAGCCAAGATCGCGGGGGCGACTACAATGAGCAGTTCTTC. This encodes CASSQDRGGDYNEQFF.

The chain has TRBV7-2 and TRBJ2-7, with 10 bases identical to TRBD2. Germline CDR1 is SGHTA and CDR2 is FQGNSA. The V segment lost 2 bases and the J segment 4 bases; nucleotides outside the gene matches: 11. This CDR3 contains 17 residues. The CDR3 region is CASSLTASGSHAYEQYF. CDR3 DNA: TGTGCCAGCAGCTTAACGGCTAGCGGGAGCCATGCTTACGAGCAGTACTTC.

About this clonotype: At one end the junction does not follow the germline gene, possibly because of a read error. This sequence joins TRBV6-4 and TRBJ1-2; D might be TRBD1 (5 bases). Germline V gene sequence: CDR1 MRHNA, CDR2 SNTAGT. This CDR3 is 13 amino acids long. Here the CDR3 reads CAGSEQAGYGYTF. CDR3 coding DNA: TGTGCCGGCAGTGAACAGGCCGGCTATGGCTACACCTTC.